This TCR beta chain was identified during a study of blood T cells in healthy people across ages. This CDR3 has 13 residues. The V gene lost 5 bases and the J gene lost 10 bases, with 12 bases spanning the gap. This clonotype was detected a few times. PCR was performed a second time for roughly 6 to 12 cycles using a sample-barcoded 5' primer and a J-beta primer mix. TCRdb reprocessed the 5' RACE reads via MiXCR and lists one record per CDR3 protein. The profile covers 550,000 to 700,000 distinct CDR3 sequences, with 27% appearing a single time and 18% taken by the ten largest. This clonotype originated in a woman aged 70-85 years in good health. The specimen sequenced was blood. The V and J genes are TRBV12-3 or TRBV12-4 and TRBJ1-6; the D gene is possibly TRBD1 (6 bases). In DNA form, the CDR3 reads TGTGCCAGCAGTCTGAACAGGGACTCACCCCTCCACTTT. Residues: CASSLNRDSPLHF.